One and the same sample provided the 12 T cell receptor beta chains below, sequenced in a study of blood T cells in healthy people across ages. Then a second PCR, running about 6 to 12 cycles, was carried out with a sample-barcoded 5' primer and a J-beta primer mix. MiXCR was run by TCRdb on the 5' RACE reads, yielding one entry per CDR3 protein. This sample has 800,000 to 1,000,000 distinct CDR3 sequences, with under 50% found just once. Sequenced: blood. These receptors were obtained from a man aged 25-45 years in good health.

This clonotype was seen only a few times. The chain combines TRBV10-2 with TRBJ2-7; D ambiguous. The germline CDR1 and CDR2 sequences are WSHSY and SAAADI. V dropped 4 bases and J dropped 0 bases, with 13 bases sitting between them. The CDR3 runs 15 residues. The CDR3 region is CASSVLMMSSYEQYF. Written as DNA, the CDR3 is TGCGCCAGCAGTGTTCTCATGATGAGCTCCTACGAGCAGTACTTC.

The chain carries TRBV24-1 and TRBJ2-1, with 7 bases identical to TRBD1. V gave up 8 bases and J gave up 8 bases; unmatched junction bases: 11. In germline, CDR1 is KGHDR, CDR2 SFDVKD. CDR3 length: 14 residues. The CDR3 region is CATMRAGGVDEQFF. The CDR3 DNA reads TGTGCCACCATGCGGGCAGGGGGTGTGGATGAGCAGTTCTTC.

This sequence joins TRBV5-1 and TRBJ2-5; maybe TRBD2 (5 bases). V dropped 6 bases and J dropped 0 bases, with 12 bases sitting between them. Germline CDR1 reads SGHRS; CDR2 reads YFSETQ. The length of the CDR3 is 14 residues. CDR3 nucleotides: TGCGCCAGCAACAATGGACTGAACCAAGAGACCCAGTACTTC. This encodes CASNNGLNQETQYF.

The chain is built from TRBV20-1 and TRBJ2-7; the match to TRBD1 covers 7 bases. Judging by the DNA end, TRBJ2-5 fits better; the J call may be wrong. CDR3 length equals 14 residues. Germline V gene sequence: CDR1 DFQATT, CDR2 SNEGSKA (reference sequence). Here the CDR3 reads CSAADTGAQETQYF. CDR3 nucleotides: TGCAGTGCTGCTGATACAGGGGCGCAAGAGACCCAGTACTTC.

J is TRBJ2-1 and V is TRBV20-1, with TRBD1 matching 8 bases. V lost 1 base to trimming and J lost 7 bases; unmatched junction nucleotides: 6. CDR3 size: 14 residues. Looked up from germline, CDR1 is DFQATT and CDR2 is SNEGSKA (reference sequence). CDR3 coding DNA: TGCAGTGCTAGAGCAACCAGGGGGCTGAATGAGCAGTTCTTC. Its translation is CSARATRGLNEQFF.

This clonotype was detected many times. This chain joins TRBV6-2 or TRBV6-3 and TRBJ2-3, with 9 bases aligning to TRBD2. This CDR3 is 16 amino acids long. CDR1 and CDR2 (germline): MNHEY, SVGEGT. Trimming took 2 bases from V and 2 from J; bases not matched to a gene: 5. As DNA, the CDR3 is TGTGCCAGCAGTTACCCTAGCGGGGTGCACACAGATACGCAGTATTTT. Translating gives CASSYPSGVHTDTQYF.

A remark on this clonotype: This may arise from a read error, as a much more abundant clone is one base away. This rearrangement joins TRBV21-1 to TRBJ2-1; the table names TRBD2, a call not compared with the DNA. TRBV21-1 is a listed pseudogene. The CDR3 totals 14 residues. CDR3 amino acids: CASSKVLAYNERFF. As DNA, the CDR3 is TGTGCCAGCAGCAAAGTACTAGCCTACAATGAGCGGTTCTTC.

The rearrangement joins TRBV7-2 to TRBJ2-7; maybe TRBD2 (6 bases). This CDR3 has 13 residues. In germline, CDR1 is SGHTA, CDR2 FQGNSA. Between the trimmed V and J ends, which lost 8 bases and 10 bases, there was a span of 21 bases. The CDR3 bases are TGTGCCAGCTCTCGGGGGATCCAAGAGATCCAGTACTTC. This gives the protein CASSRGIQEIQYF.

This CDR3 is CASSYGTGLRSYEQYF. CDR3 DNA sequence: TGTGCCAGCAGTTACGGGACGGGTTTAAGGTCCTACGAGCAGTACTTC. This chain uses TRBV6-6 with TRBJ2-7; possibly TRBD1 or TRBD2 for D (5 bases each). V lost 2 bases, J lost 1 base, and 15 bases lay in between. Germline V lookup: CDR1 MNHNY, CDR2 SVGAGI (reference sequence). This CDR3 spans 16 amino acids.

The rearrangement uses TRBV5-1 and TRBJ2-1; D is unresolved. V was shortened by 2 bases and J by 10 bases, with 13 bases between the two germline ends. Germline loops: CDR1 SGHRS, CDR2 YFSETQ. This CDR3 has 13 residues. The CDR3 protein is CASSFPSSLEQFF. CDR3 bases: TGCGCCAGCAGCTTCCCGTCCTCCCTCGAGCAGTTCTTC.

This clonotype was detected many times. In DNA, the CDR3 is TGTGCCAGCAGTGAAGCCGGGGGATCCTACAATGAGCAGTTCTTC. Translated: CASSEAGGSYNEQFF. The chain links TRBV6-4 to TRBJ2-1; TRBD2 might be the D (6 bases). With 3 bases removed from V and 1 base from J, the gap between germline ends came to 10 bases. Germline CDR1 MRHNA, CDR2 SNTAGT. CDR3 length: 15 residues.

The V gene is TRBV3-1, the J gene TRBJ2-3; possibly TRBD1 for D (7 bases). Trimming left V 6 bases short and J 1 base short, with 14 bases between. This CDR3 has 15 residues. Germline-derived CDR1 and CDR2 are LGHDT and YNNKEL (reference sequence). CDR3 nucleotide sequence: TGTGCCAGCAGGCCAGGGGGGTCCCGCACAGATACGCAGTATTTT. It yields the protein CASRPGGSRTDTQYF.